The subject of this entry is one TCR beta chain. Its antigen is still unknown. V was shortened by 4 bases and J by 5 bases, with 15 bases between the two germline ends. Per the germline V gene, CDR1 is SGDLS and CDR2 is YYNGEE. The CDR3 runs 15 residues. The sample comes from a study of OX40 agonist ivuxolimab in advanced cancers. Whole-study context: The study gave patients intravenous ivuxolimab at 0.01 to 10 mg/kg every 2 weeks.

Study-wide points: At 0.1 to 3.0 mg/kg and by week 6, CD4+ and CD8+ T cells in the blood had expanded clonally.

This table comes from immunoSEQ multiplex PCR, and its TCRdb copy is limited to in-frame clones, with some not included. This sample has some 110,000 clones, with about 90% found just once. Here the sequenced sample was CD4+ or CD8+ T cells sorted from blood, taken in a trial of the OX40 agonist ivuxolimab. The clonotype comes from an adult with an advanced solid tumor such as melanoma, head and neck, liver or kidney cancer. The chain couples TRBV9 to TRBJ2-2; no reliable D call. In nucleotides, the CDR3 is TGTGCCAGCAGCCCGAATCAGGCAAGGACCGGGGAGCTGTTTTTT. This translates into CASSPNQARTGELFF. Together with reference TRBV9 and TRBJ2-2, the CDR3 gives the full variable domain: DSGVTQTPKHLITATGQRVTLRCSPRSGDLSVYWYQQSLDQGLQFLIQYYNGEERAKGNILERFSAQQFPDLHSELNLSSLELGDSALYFCASSPNQARTGELFFGEGSRLTVL.